This T cell receptor beta chain is from a study of blood T cell repertoires in COVID-19. Unmatched junction bases numbered 9, after V lost 2 bases and J lost 1 base. The CDR3 runs 16 residues. The germline CDR1 and CDR2 sequences are SGHRS and YFSETQ. The repertoire was sequenced with immunoSEQ multiplex PCR; TCRdb's copy has only in-frame clones and lacks some. This table holds some 50,000 clones, roughly 91% found once. This chain joins TRBV5-1 and TRBJ2-7, with 7 bases lining up with TRBD2. The material sequenced was peripheral blood. This sequence originates from a man in his forties or fifties with active COVID-19. The CDR3 here is CASSFYHAGASYEQYF. The CDR3 bases are TGCGCCAGCAGCTTTTATCACGCGGGAGCTTCCTACGAGCAGTACTTC. Using reference TRBV5-1 and TRBJ2-7 for the parts outside the CDR3, the full variable domain is KAGVTQTPRYLIKTRGQQVTLSCSPISGHRSVSWYQQTPGQGLQFLFEYFSETQRNKGNFPGRFSGRQFSNSRSEMNVSTLELGDSALYLCASSFYHAGASYEQYFGPGTRLTVT.